These 9 T cell receptor beta chains came from one sample sequenced in a study of identical twins. TCRdb ran MiXCR on the 5' RACE reads and lists one entry per CDR3 protein. Here the sample spans 650,000 to 750,000 distinct CDR3 sequences, 21% being singletons. These data were likewise used in another study, on T cells expressing NK-cell markers.

Source material: PBMCs. These TCRs come from a woman between 18 and 30 years old in good health.

This clonotype turned up a few times. V gene TRBV20-1 combines with J gene TRBJ2-2; a weak D match, TRBD1 (6 bases). The germline CDR1 and CDR2 sequences are DFQATT and SNEGSKA (reference sequence). The CDR3 has 14 amino acids. Trimming took 2 bases from V and 6 from J, leaving 13 bases between them. The CDR3 loop reads CSARPRGYSGELFF. Written as DNA, the CDR3 is TGCAGTGCTAGACCGAGGGGGTATTCCGGGGAGCTGTTTTTT.

V and J are TRBV6-1 and TRBJ2-1; 13 bases match TRBD2. With 6 bases clipped from V and 6 bases from J, the junction kept 5 bases outside the gene matches. This CDR3 has 15 amino acids. Germline V gene sequence: CDR1 MNHNS, CDR2 SASEGT. This CDR3 reads CASRITSGGANEQFF. CDR3 bases: TGTGCCAGCAGGATAACTAGCGGGGGGGCCAATGAGCAGTTCTTC.

The sample holds a few counts of this clonotype. The CDR3 sequence is CASSLSRKGVYNEQFF. In nucleotides, the CDR3 is TGCGCCAGCAGCTTGTCAAGAAAGGGGGTTTACAATGAGCAGTTCTTC. V is TRBV5-1 and J is TRBJ2-1, with D perhaps TRBD1 (6 bases). The V end was cut by 1 base, the J end by 4 bases, with 15 bases between. From germline, CDR1 is SGHRS and CDR2 YFSETQ. The CDR3 contains 16 residues.

The rearrangement joins TRBV12-3 or TRBV12-4 to TRBJ2-5; perhaps TRBD1 as D (5 bases). CDR3 length: 13 amino acids. V lost 7 bases and J 5 bases, leaving 14 bases between the germline ends. Written as DNA, the CDR3 is TGTGCCAGCAAGCTCCAGGGAACGGAGACCCAGTACTTC. Encoded protein: CASKLQGTETQYF.

The V gene is TRBV12-3 or TRBV12-4, the J gene TRBJ1-3, with D uncertain. V was clipped by 6 bases and J by 0 bases, with 9 bases between them. CDR3 length: 14 residues. The chain's CDR3 is CASRSTGSGNTIYF. The CDR3, as DNA: TGTGCCAGCAGGTCCACCGGCTCTGGAAACACCATATATTTT.

This clonotype has only a few counts. V is TRBV3-1 and J is TRBJ2-3; 9 bases line up with TRBD1. With V trimmed by 4 bases and J by 0 bases, 17 bases remained unmatched. Germline V gene sequence: CDR1 LGHDT, CDR2 YNNKEL (reference sequence). The length of the CDR3 is 20 residues. CDR3 DNA sequence: TGTGCCAGCAGCCTCCGTCACAGGGGGCGCGGGTTAGCGAGCACAGATACGCAGTATTTT. It yields the protein CASSLRHRGRGLASTDTQYF.

This clonotype has a handful of counts. The rearrangement uses TRBV7-2 and TRBJ2-7, with TRBD2 matching over 8 bases. With V trimmed by 8 bases and J by 5 bases, 8 bases remained unmatched. This CDR3 contains 13 residues. CDR1 and CDR2 from the germline V gene are SGHTA and FQGNSA. CDR3 in amino acids: CASAGGATNEQYF. The CDR3 coding sequence is TGTGCCAGCGCGGGAGGTGCTACCAACGAGCAGTACTTC.

The CDR3 here is CSALPRVTPQTTQYF. CDR3 bases: TGCAGTGCTTTACCTAGAGTGACCCCACAGACTACGCAGTATTTT. The chain carries TRBV20-1 and TRBJ2-3; D ambiguous. Germline-derived CDR1 and CDR2 are DFQATT and SNEGSKA (reference sequence). V was pared by 5 bases and J by 8 bases, with 23 bases between. CDR3 size: 15 residues.

The table lists this clonotype with a few counts. V gene TRBV18 combines with J gene TRBJ2-2; D is ambiguous. This CDR3 is built from 15 residues. V was shortened by 3 bases and J by 3 bases, with 11 bases between the two germline ends. CDR1 is KGHSH, CDR2 LQKENI, per germline. This CDR3 is CASSPGKLDTGELFF. The CDR3 DNA reads TGTGCCAGCTCACCTGGAAAACTGGACACCGGGGAGCTGTTTTTT.